This TCR beta chain comes out of a study of blood T cells in healthy people across ages. Findings of the study overall: Comparison with aged donors showed that long-lived donors had more naive CD4+ cells and higher diversity.

V lost 1 base and J lost 6, with 10 bases in between. This CDR3 region has 13 residues. Germline CDR1 LGHNA, CDR2 YNFKEQ. Researchers isolated at least 6 million PBMCs per sample. Details on this clonotype: As yet, its antigen is unknown.

Using a J-beta primer mix together with a sample-barcoded 5' primer, a second PCR was run for 7 to 11 cycles. No fewer than 2.5 million CDR3-containing paired-end reads came from each sample. TCRdb itself ran the 5' RACE reads through MiXCR, one entry per CDR3 protein. This sample has some 1.5 million distinct CDR3 sequences, with roughly 43% found just once. This TCR came from a woman aged 18-30 years in good health. Sequencing was performed on blood. The rearrangement links TRBV4-2 to TRBJ2-7; D is unclear. CDR3 nucleotide sequence: TGTGCCAGCAGCCAAGGCCCAGGATCCGAGCAGTACTTC. It codes for CASSQGPGSEQYF.